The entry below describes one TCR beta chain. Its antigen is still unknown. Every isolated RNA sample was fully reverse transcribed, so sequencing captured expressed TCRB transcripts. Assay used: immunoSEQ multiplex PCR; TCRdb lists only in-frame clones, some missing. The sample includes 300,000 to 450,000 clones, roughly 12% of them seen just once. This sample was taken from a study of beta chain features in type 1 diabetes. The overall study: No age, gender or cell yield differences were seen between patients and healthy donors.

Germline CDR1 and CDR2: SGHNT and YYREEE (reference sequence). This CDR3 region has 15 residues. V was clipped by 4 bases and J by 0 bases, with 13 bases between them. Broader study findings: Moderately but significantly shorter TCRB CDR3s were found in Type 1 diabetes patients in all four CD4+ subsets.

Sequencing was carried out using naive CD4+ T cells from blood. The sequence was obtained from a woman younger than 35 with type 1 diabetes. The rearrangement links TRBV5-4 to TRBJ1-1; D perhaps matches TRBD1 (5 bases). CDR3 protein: CASSEGTSLNTEAFF. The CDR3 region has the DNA TGTGCCAGCAGCGAGGGGACTTCCCTGAACACTGAAGCTTTCTTT.